The sequence of this T cell receptor (beta chain) was determined in a study of T-cell reconstitution after alpha-beta-depleted transplantation in children (TCRdb year 2016). Background on the whole study: Using TCR repertoire profiling, the study followed T-cell immune reconstitution in a quantitative way in children after TCRalphabeta/CD19-depleted allogeneic hematopoietic cell transplantation. On the study overall, not on this receptor specifically: In some patients, the high TCRbeta diversity seen at day 60 was put down to recipient T cells and intrathymic progenitors that had survived conditioning. Over subsequent months, a decline in hyperexpanded clone frequencies was noted, and after one year, T-cell counts and TCRbeta diversity were mostly ascribed to newly produced T cells. About two months after transplant, the apparently early recovery of alphabetaT-cell counts reportedly depended on just several hundred clones that had expanded rapidly and came from non-depleted graft cells.

The treatment or condition label here, explained by the study, means: allogeneic hematopoietic cell transplantation with graft depleted of TCRalphabeta T cells and CD19 B cells. The transplant recipients were children given TCRalphabeta/CD19-depleted allogeneic hematopoietic cell grafts. The library was produced with PCR. The listed sequencing device is Illumina HiSeq 2500. TCR libraries were prepared with molecular barcoding, using unique molecular identifiers to normalize TCRbeta repertoire quantification. Starting from the raw public reads, TCRdb applied fastp trimming at Q25, assembled clones with MiXCR and retained in-frame beta chains. For every CDR3 protein sequence, its rows merge into one entry that carries the most common genes and DNA. The sample table shows fewer than 500,000 distinct CDR3 sequences, and over 40% are seen once. The leading ten clones occupy 25% to 30% of the sample. From the cysteine up to the phenylalanine, the CDR3 has a length of 15 residues. Just the 45-base CDR3 DNA is kept, in frame starting at base 1. V is cut back by 5 bases and J by 9 bases, with 6 bases in the junction unmatched.

In this sample, this clonotype turned up a few times. It lacks a known antigen. Base qualities are not provided; no much larger clone lies one nucleotide away. The sequence was collected from a girl aged 2-10 years with aplastic anemia, due to receive a stem cell transplant. Here the chain combines TRBV12-3 or TRBV12-4 and TRBJ2-1; 14 middle bases align to TRBD2. The starting material was PBMCs, obtained before TCRalphabeta/CD19-depleted stem cell transplant. The nucleotides read TGTGCCAGCAGTCGGACTAGCGGGAGGTATAGTGAGCAGTTCTTC. Its product reads: CASSRTSGRYSEQFF.